This record concerns one T cell receptor beta chain sequence. The antigen is not known. This CDR3 is built from 15 residues. Trimming left V 0 bases short and J 0 bases short, with 6 bases between. Germline CDR1 is SGDLS and CDR2 is YYNGEE. Only in-frame clones appear in the TCRdb table, and some are missing; sequencing was by immunoSEQ multiplex PCR. Of approximately 99,000 clones listed, about 86% are singletons. This record comes from a study of T cell responses to AZD1222 COVID-19 vaccine. Study information: Both about-4-week and about-12-week second-dose recipients were combined.

The study, taken as a whole, reports: When two AZD1222 doses had been given, Spike-specific TCR breadth and depth rose. There were repertoire samples only from the period after the peak T cell response. Vaccine-associated CD4 TCRs spanned spike, dominant at 160-218 and 743-854.

The input for sequencing was peripheral blood, taken on day 0 of AZD1222 vaccination. The chain carries TRBV9 and TRBJ1-4; D is unresolved. The clonotype comes from an adult in good health. The chain's CDR3 is CASSVAAATNEKLFF. DNA of the CDR3: TGTGCCAGCAGCGTAGCAGCTGCAACTAATGAAAAACTGTTTTTT.